Below are 22 T cell receptor beta chains sequenced from a single sample in a study of blood T cells in healthy people across ages. The second PCR ran roughly 7 to 12 cycles with a sample-barcoded 5' primer and J-beta primers. TCRdb reprocessed the 5' RACE reads via MiXCR and lists one record per CDR3 protein. Among 730,000 or so distinct CDR3 sequences listed, about 42% were seen once. The source material was blood. The receptors come from a woman in her sixties or seventies in good health.

The chain links TRBV2 to TRBJ1-1; D is possibly TRBD1 (5 bases). V was shortened by 8 bases and J by 3 bases, with 16 bases between the two germline ends. The CDR3 length is 14 residues. Per the germline V gene, CDR1 is SNHLY and CDR2 is FYNNEI. The CDR3 region has the DNA TGTGCCAGCGGCGACGGACATCGTGACACTGAAGCTTTCTTT. Residues: CASGDGHRDTEAFF.

The genes are TRBV20-1 and TRBJ2-7; 12 bases match TRBD2. J gave up 2 bases and V 2 bases, and 10 bases lay outside the gene matches. The CDR3 has 17 residues. The germline gives CDR1 DFQATT, CDR2 SNEGSKA (reference sequence). CDR3 region: CSARQTSGGHLPYEQYF. DNA for the CDR3: TGCAGTGCTAGACAGACTAGCGGGGGCCACCTTCCCTACGAGCAGTACTTC.

This clonotype was found a few times. The genes are TRBV7-2 and TRBJ2-1; 7 bases line up with TRBD2. The ends lost 8 bases at V and 5 bases at J; junction bases unmatched: 12. The CDR3 runs 15 residues. Germline CDR1 is SGHTA and CDR2 is FQGNSA. DNA for the CDR3: TGTGCCAGCGCCAAGCCCGGGACTATGAACAATGAGCAGTTCTTC. As protein: CASAKPGTMNNEQFF.

This chain links TRBV2 with TRBJ2-5; weak D call: TRBD2 (5 bases). The germline V gene has CDR1 SNHLY and CDR2 FYNNEI. This CDR3 region has 15 residues. V shed 1 base and J shed 2 bases, with 11 bases lying between them. The DNA of the CDR3 is TGTGCCAGCAGTGAAGGGAGAGGGTGGCAAGAGACCCAGTACTTC. It yields the protein CASSEGRGWQETQYF.

The rearrangement joins TRBV20-1 to TRBJ2-3; 11 bases fit TRBD2. The germline V gene has CDR1 DFQATT and CDR2 SNEGSKA (reference sequence). The V and J ends lost 6 bases and 4 bases, in that order; junction bases with no gene match: 9. The CDR3 runs to 15 residues. This chain's CDR3 is CSATSLAGGPDTQYF. CDR3 sequence (DNA): TGCAGTGCCACTTCCTTAGCGGGAGGGCCAGATACGCAGTATTTT.

The chain links TRBV6-5 to TRBJ1-5; possible D gene TRBD1, 5 bases. The germline V gene has CDR1 MNHEY and CDR2 SVGAGI. With 8 bases removed from V and 4 bases from J, the gap between germline ends came to 12 bases. This CDR3 comprises 13 residues. The CDR3 DNA reads TGTGCCAGCGGCAAACGGACAAATCAGCCCCAGCATTTT. As protein: CASGKRTNQPQHF.

This clonotype occurred a few times. CDR3 in amino acids: CASSFPRGGETQYF. CDR3 DNA: TGTGCCAGCAGCTTCCCCCGGGGGGGAGAGACCCAGTACTTC. The V gene is TRBV7-2, the J gene TRBJ2-5; 8 nucleotides align to TRBD2. CDR3 size: 14 residues. CDR1 SGHTA and CDR2 FQGNSA come from the germline V gene. After removal of 3 bases from V and 4 bases from J, the junction contained 4 bases not matched to a gene.

This chain uses TRBV29-1 with TRBJ1-3; the D is unclear. CDR3 length equals 13 residues. Germline assignment: CDR1 SQVTM and CDR2 ANQGSEA. V lost 4 bases, J lost 0 bases, and 7 bases lay in between. The CDR3 sequence is CSVGQNSGNTIYF. DNA of the CDR3: TGCAGCGTTGGGCAAAACTCTGGAAACACCATATATTTT.

This clonotype was counted a few times. The rearrangement uses TRBV3-1 and TRBJ2-1, with D perhaps TRBD1 (5 bases). CDR3 size: 14 residues. Trimming took off 8 bases at V and 0 bases at J, with 11 bases between the two ends. The germline gives CDR1 LGHDT, CDR2 YNNKEL (reference sequence). The CDR3 region is CASSRTLSYNEQFF. The DNA of the CDR3 is TGTGCCAGCTCCCGGACACTCTCCTACAATGAGCAGTTCTTC.

This clonotype was picked up a small number of times. An end of the junction does not agree with germline; a read error may underlie this. The V gene is TRBV7-7, the J gene TRBJ2-3; unclear D gene. The germline gives CDR1 SSHAT, CDR2 FNYEAQ (reference sequence). There are 13 residues in the CDR3. The CDR3 DNA sequence: TGTGCTAGCAGCGTAGCTCTCGGGGATACGCAGTATTTT. Protein product: CASSVALGDTQYF.

Notes on this clonotype: This may arise from a read error, as a much more abundant clone is one base away. This rearrangement joins TRBV12-3 or TRBV12-4 to TRBJ1-2; D gene ambiguous. CDR3 length equals 13 residues. V lost 5 bases to trimming and J lost 1 base, with 8 bases between them. Written as DNA, the CDR3 is TGTGCCAGCAGTACAAGGGATAACTATGGCTACACCTTC. Translating gives CASSTRDNYGYTF.

The genes are TRBV7-3 and TRBJ2-2; D remains unclear. The CDR3 loop spans 14 amino acids. Trimming removed 5 bases at V and 8 bases at J, with 15 bases between. Germline assignment: CDR1 SGHTA and CDR2 FQGTGA. As DNA, the CDR3 is TGTGCCAGCAGCGTCCCTACATCACGGGGGGAGCTGTTTTTT. Amino acid sequence: CASSVPTSRGELFF.

Remarks on this clonotype: The junction does not match germline at one end; this may be a read error. The V and J genes are TRBV3-1 and TRBJ2-6, with D possibly matching TRBD1 (8 bases). Germline lookup yields CDR1 LGHDT and CDR2 YNNKEL (reference sequence). The CDR3 is 18 residues long. DNA for the CDR3: TGTGCCAGCAGCCAAGGGACAGGGAGGGCCTCTGGGGCCAACGTCCCGACTTTC. It codes for CASSQGTGRASGANVPTF. Looking up the rest from reference TRBV3-1 and TRBJ2-6 gives the full variable domain: DTAVSQTPKYLVTQMGNDKSIKCEQNLGHDTMYWYKQDSKKFLKIMFSYNNKELIINETVPNRFSPKSPDKAHLNLHINSLELGDSAVYFCASSQGTGRASGANVPTFGAGSRLTVL.

This clonotype was picked up a small number of times. The chain recombines TRBV6-2 or TRBV6-3 with TRBJ2-3; 9 bases align to TRBD1. Germline-derived CDR1 and CDR2 are MNHEY and SVGEGT. The CDR3 spans 16 residues. V shed 0 bases and J 0 bases; nucleotides not matched to a gene: 1. The CDR3 DNA reads as TGTGCCAGCAGTTACTCTGGGACAGGGAGCACAGATACGCAGTATTTT. Translated, it gives CASSYSGTGSTDTQYF.

V and J are TRBV30 and TRBJ2-7; 8 bases map to TRBD1. The CDR3 is 13 amino acids. The trim removed 4 bases at V and 1 base at J, leaving 3 bases unmatched. Germline CDR1 GTSNPN, CDR2 SVGIG (reference sequence). CDR3 DNA sequence: TGTGCCTGGAATCAGGGGGCATCCTACGAGCAGTACTTC. Translation gives CAWNQGASYEQYF.

The V and J genes are TRBV12-3 or TRBV12-4 and TRBJ2-1; D unclear. The CDR3 loop spans 11 amino acids. V was trimmed by 6 bases and J by 14 bases, leaving 14 bases between them. CDR3 nucleotides: TGTGCCAGCAGCCAGATATCGACGAAGTTCTTC. Protein: CASSQISTKFF.

This clonotype showed up just once. Likely a read error: the CDR3 ends without its conserved phenylalanine or tryptophan. The rearrangement uses TRBV4-3 and TRBJ2-4; 10 bases are a match to TRBD1. With the DNA end fitting TRBJ2-7 better, the J assignment may be wrong. The CDR3 totals 15 residues. Germline CDR1 is LGHNA and CDR2 is YSLEER. CDR3: CASSQQGTGAYEQYY. The CDR3, as DNA: TGCGCCAGCAGCCAACAAGGGACAGGGGCCTACGAGCAGTACTAC.

The gene calls are TRBV20-1 and TRBJ2-7; 8 bases fit TRBD1. The CDR3 is 14 residues long. V shed 4 bases, J shed 0 bases, and the junction held 5 bases outside the gene matches. The germline V gene has CDR1 DFQATT and CDR2 SNEGSKA (reference sequence). DNA for the CDR3: TGCAGTGCTATGGGGACAGGAAACTCCTACGAGCAGTACTTC. It codes for CSAMGTGNSYEQYF.

Comment on this clonotype: With a much larger clone just one base away, this may be a read error. CDR3 nucleotides: TGTGCCAGCAGCCGACCTCGAGGGCGGGCAAATGAGCAGTTCTTC. It codes for CASSRPRGRANEQFF. The chain is built from TRBV3-1 and TRBJ2-1; tentatively, D is TRBD2 (5 bases). The CDR3 is made up of 15 amino acids. Germline assignment: CDR1 LGHDT and CDR2 YNNKEL (reference sequence). Trimming left V 4 bases short and J 7 bases short, with 17 bases between.

This clonotype has only a few counts. CDR3 nucleotide sequence: TGCAGTGCTAGTTTAAGCACGCGGCCCCAAGAGACCCAGTACTTC. The encoded protein is CSASLSTRPQETQYF. The gene calls are TRBV20-1 and TRBJ2-5; D is unclear. V lost 3 bases and J 1 base, leaving 15 bases between the germline ends. The CDR3 loop spans 15 amino acids. From germline, CDR1 is DFQATT and CDR2 SNEGSKA (reference sequence).

As for this clonotype: At one of its ends the junction is not consistent with the germline gene, which may arise from a read error. V usage is TRBV7-9 and J usage is TRBJ2-3; 7 nucleotides line up with TRBD2. Germline V gene sequence: CDR1 SEHNR, CDR2 FQNEAQ (reference sequence). CDR3 size: 17 residues. The CDR3 protein is CASSLENRREGTETQYF. The CDR3 nucleotides read TGTGCCAGCAGCTTAGAAAACCGGAGGGAGGGCACAGAGACGCAGTATTTT.

This clonotype has at least ten counts. This sequence joins TRBV7-9 and TRBJ2-3, with 8 bases lining up with TRBD1. J lost 0 bases, V lost 4 bases, and 3 bases had no gene match. The CDR3 contains 15 residues. The germline V gene encodes CDR1 SEHNR and CDR2 FQNEAQ (reference sequence). This CDR3 is CASSSGTGSTDTQYF. Written as DNA, the CDR3 is TGTGCCAGCAGCTCCGGGACAGGTAGCACAGATACGCAGTATTTT. Full variable domain (outside the CDR3, taken from reference TRBV7-9 and TRBJ2-3): DTGVSQNPRHKITKRGQNVTFRCDPISEHNRLYWYRQTLGQGPEFLTYFQNEAQLEKSRLLSDRFSAERPKGSFSTLEIQRTEQGDSAMYLCASSSGTGSTDTQYFGPGTRLTVL.